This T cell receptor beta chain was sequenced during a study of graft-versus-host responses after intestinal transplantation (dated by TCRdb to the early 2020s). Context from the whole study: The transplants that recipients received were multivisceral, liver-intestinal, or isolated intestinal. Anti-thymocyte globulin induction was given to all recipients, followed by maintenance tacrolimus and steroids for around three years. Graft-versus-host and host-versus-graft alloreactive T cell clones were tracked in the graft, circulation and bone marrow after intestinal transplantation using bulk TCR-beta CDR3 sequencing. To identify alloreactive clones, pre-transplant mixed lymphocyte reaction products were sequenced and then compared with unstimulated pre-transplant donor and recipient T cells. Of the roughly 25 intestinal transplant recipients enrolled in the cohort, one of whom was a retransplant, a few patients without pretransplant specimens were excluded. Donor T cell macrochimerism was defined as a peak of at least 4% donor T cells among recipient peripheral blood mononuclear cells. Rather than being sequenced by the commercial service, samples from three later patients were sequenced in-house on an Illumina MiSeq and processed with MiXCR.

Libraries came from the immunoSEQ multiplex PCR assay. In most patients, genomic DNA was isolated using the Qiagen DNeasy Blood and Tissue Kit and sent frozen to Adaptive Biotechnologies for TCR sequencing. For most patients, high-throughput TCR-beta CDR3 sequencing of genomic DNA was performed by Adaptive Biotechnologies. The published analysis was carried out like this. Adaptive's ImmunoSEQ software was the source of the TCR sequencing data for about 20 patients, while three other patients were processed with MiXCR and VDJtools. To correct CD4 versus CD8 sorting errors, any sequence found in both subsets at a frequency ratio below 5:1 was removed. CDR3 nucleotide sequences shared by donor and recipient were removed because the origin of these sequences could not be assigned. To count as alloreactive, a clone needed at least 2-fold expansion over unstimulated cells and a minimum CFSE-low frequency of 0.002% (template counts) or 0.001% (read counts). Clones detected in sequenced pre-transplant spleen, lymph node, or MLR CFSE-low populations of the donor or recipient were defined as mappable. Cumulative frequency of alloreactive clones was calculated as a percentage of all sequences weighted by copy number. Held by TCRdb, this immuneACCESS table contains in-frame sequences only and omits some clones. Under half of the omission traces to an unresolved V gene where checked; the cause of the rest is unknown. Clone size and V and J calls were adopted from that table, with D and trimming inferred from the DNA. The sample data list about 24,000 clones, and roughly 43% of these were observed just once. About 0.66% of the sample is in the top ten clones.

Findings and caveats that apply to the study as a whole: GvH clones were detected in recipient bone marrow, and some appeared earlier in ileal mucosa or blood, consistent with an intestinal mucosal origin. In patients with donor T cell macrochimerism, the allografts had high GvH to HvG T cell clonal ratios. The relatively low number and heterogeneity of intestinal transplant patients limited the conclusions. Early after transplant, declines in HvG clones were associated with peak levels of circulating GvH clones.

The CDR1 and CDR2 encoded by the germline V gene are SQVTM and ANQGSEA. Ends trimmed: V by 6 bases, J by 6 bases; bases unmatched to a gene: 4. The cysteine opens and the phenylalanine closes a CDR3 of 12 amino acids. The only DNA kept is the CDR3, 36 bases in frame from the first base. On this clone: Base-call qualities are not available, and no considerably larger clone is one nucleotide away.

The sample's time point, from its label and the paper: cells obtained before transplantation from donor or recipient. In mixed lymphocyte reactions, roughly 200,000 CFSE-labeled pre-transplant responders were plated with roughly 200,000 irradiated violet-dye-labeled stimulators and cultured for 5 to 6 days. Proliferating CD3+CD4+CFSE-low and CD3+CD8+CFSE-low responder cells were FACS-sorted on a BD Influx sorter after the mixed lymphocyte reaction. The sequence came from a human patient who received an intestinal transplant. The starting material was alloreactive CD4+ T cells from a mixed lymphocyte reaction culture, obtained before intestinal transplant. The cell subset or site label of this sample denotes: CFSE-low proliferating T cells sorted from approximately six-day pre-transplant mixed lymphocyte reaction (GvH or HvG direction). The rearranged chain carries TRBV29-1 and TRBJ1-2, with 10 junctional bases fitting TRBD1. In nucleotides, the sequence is TGCAGCGTCGCCGGGACAGGGGATGGCTACACCTTC. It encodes CSVAGTGDGYTF.